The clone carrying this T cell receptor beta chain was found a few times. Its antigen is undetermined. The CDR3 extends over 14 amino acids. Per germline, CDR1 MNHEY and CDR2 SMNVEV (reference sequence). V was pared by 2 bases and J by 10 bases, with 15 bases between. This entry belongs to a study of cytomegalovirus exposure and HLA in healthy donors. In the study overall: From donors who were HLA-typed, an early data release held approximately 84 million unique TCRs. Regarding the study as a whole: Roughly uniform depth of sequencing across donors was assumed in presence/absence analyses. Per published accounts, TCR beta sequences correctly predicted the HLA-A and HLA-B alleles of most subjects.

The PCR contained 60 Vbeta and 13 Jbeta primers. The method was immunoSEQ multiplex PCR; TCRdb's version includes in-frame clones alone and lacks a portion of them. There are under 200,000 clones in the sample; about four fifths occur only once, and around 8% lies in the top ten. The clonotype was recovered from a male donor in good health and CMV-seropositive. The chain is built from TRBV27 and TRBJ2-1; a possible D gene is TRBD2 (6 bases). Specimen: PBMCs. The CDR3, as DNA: TGTGCCAGCAGTTTAGCGGGGATTAGGGGCGAGCAGTTCTTC. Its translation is CASSLAGIRGEQFF.